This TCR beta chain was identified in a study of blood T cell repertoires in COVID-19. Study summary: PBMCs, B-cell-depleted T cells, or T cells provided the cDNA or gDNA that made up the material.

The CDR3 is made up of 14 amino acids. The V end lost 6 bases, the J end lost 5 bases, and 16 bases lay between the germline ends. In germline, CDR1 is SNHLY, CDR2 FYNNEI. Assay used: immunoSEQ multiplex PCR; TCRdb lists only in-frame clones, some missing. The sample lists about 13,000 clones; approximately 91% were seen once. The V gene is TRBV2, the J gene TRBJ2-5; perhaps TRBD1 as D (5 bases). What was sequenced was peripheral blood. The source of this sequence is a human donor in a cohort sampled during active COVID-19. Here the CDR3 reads CASRADSSKETQYF. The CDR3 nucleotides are TGTGCCAGCAGGGCAGACAGTTCCAAGGAGACCCAGTACTTC. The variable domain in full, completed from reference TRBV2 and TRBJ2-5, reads EPEVTQTPSHQVTQMGQEVILRCVPISNHLYFYWYRQILGQKVEFLVSFYNNEISEKSEIFDDQFSVERPDGSNFTLKIRSTKLEDSAMYFCASRADSSKETQYFGPGTRLLVL.